What follows are 18 T cell receptor beta chains derived from one specimen sequenced in a study of T cell responses to AZD1222 COVID-19 vaccine. TCRdb's table, derived via immunoSEQ multiplex PCR, lists solely in-frame clones and lacks some. The sample lists 83,000 or so clones, about 84% occurring once. The source material was peripheral blood, sampled on day 0 of AZD1222 vaccination. The receptor source for this set is an adult in good health.

The genes are TRBV5-8 and TRBJ1-1; D ambiguous. V shed 0 bases and J shed 6 bases, with 18 bases lying between them. The length of the CDR3 is 16 residues. Looked up from germline, CDR1 is SGHTS and CDR2 is YDEGEE. CDR3 protein: CASSLGVDNRRSEAFF. In DNA form, the CDR3 reads TGTGCCAGCAGCTTGGGGGTTGACAACCGGAGGTCTGAAGCTTTCTTT.

The chain links TRBV4-3 to TRBJ2-1, with TRBD2 matching 7 bases. Germline V gene data show CDR1 as LGHNA and CDR2 as YSLEER. J was trimmed by 1 base and V by 0 bases; bases with no gene match: 6. The CDR3 extends over 17 amino acids. The CDR3 sequence: CASSQDVASGSYNEQFF. The CDR3 coding sequence is TGCGCCAGCAGCCAAGATGTCGCTAGCGGATCCTACAATGAGCAGTTCTTC.

The rearrangement uses TRBV19 and TRBJ1-1, with a tentative D call TRBD1 (5 bases). The CDR3 loop spans 12 amino acids. V was cut by 8 bases and J by 3 bases, with 10 bases left in between. CDR1 is LNHDA, CDR2 SQIVND, per germline (reference sequence). CDR3 in DNA: TGTGCCAGTTCCAGGGAGGACACTGAAGCTTTCTTT. Protein: CASSREDTEAFF.

This clone was seen only a few times. The chain combines TRBV4-1 with TRBJ1-4; a weak D match, TRBD1 (5 bases). Germline CDR1 and CDR2: MGHRA and YSYEKL. V was trimmed by 3 bases and J by 7 bases, leaving 12 bases between them. The CDR3 has 14 residues. The CDR3 nucleotides read TGCGCCAGCAGCCAGCCCAGGGAAAGTGAAAAACTGTTTTTT. Translated: CASSQPRESEKLFF.

J is TRBJ2-5 and V is TRBV18, with D possibly called TRBD1 or TRBD2 (5 bases each). There are 12 residues in the CDR3. Trimming removed 8 bases from V and 5 bases from J, with 12 bases in between. Germline V lookup: CDR1 KGHSH, CDR2 LQKENI. The CDR3 is CASQQEGETQYF. CDR3 nucleotides: TGTGCCAGCCAGCAAGAGGGGGAGACCCAGTACTTC.

This chain links TRBV18 with TRBJ1-1; D gene uncertain. The germline V gene has CDR1 KGHSH and CDR2 LQKENI. CDR3 length: 16 amino acids. V shed 2 bases and J shed 0 bases, with 13 bases lying between them. The CDR3 is CASSPRATRLNTEAFF. The CDR3, as DNA: TGTGCCAGCTCACCAAGGGCGACCAGATTGAACACTGAAGCTTTCTTT.

The V and J genes are TRBV27 and TRBJ2-7; a possible D gene is TRBD1 (5 bases). CDR3 length equals 14 residues. Trimming cost V 4 bases and J 4 bases, with 14 bases left between them. CDR1 is MNHEY and CDR2 is SMNVEV in the germline V gene (reference sequence). The CDR3 protein is CASSSTVTVYEQYF. The CDR3 DNA reads as TGTGCCAGCAGTTCGACAGTGACGGTATACGAGCAGTACTTC.

A single count supports this clone. The chain links TRBV5-1 to TRBJ2-1; 9 positions match TRBD1. With 2 bases clipped from V and 9 bases from J, the junction kept 3 bases outside the gene matches. The CDR3 loop spans 13 amino acids. The germline V gene has CDR1 SGHRS and CDR2 YFSETQ. CDR3 coding DNA: TGCGCCAGCAGCTTTACAGGGGGCAGTGAGCAGTTCTTC. Translating gives CASSFTGGSEQFF. The full variable domain, in which reference TRBV5-1 and TRBJ2-1 provide the parts outside the CDR3, is KAGVTQTPRYLIKTRGQQVTLSCSPISGHRSVSWYQQTPGQGLQFLFEYFSETQRNKGNFPGRFSGRQFSNSRSEMNVSTLELGDSALYLCASSFTGGSEQFFGPGTRLTVL.

V usage is TRBV18 and J usage is TRBJ1-3; D is uncertain. This CDR3 is 17 amino acids long. Germline CDR1 reads KGHSH; CDR2 reads LQKENI. V lost 0 bases, J lost 0 bases, and 12 bases lay in between. Written as DNA, the CDR3 is TGTGCCAGCTCACCACCGGACTCCTGGAGCTCTGGAAACACCATATATTTT. Translation: CASSPPDSWSSGNTIYF.

The rearrangement links TRBV5-4 to TRBJ2-3, with 7 bases lining up with TRBD2. Germline loops: CDR1 SGHNT, CDR2 YYREEE (reference sequence). With 7 bases clipped from V and 7 bases from J, the junction kept 15 bases outside the gene matches. This CDR3 contains 15 residues. The CDR3 reads CASGGRGPGGHTQYF. The DNA of the CDR3 is TGTGCCAGCGGTGGAAGAGGGCCGGGAGGCCATACGCAGTATTTT.

The chain has TRBV30 and TRBJ1-2, with 9 positions matching TRBD1. CDR3 size: 16 residues. Unmatched junction bases numbered 13, after V lost 3 bases and J lost 5 bases. Per the germline V gene, CDR1 is GTSNPN and CDR2 is SVGIG (reference sequence). This CDR3 is CAWSPPGTGKKYGYTF. CDR3 bases: TGTGCCTGGAGCCCACCCGGGACAGGGAAGAAATATGGCTACACCTTC.

In its sample, this clone was seen a few times. The genes are TRBV28 and TRBJ1-3; 8 bases agree with TRBD1. CDR1 is MDHEN and CDR2 is SYDVKM in the germline V gene. The trim removed 2 bases at V and 8 bases at J, leaving 8 bases unmatched. The CDR3 is made up of 15 amino acids. For the CDR3, the DNA is TGTGCCAGCAGTTTACAGGGGGCGAGGGATGACACCATATATTTT. As protein: CASSLQGARDDTIYF.

This clone was seen more than once but under ten times. This chain links TRBV5-1 with TRBJ1-1; 8 positions agree with TRBD1. Trimming at V came to 2 bases and at J to 1 base, leaving 1 base not matched to a gene. The CDR3 runs 14 residues. CDR1 is SGHRS, CDR2 YFSETQ, per germline. DNA of the CDR3: TGCGCCAGCAGCTTTGACAGGGGGAACACTGAAGCTTTCTTT. This translates into CASSFDRGNTEAFF.

V and J are TRBV28 and TRBJ1-2; D gene ambiguous. The CDR3 is 12 residues long. Germline CDR1 reads MDHEN; CDR2 reads SYDVKM. V was cut by 1 base and J by 4 bases, with 4 bases left in between. CDR3 DNA: TGTGCCAGCAGTTTATTAGGCTATGGCTACACCTTC. It codes for CASSLLGYGYTF.

The rearrangement joins TRBV18 to TRBJ2-7; D possibly corresponds to TRBD2 (6 bases). Germline CDR1 is KGHSH and CDR2 is LQKENI. There are 14 residues in the CDR3. V lost 4 bases and J 4 bases, leaving 14 bases between the germline ends. CDR3: CASSLWGESYEQYF. Written as DNA, the CDR3 is TGTGCCAGCTCACTTTGGGGGGAGTCTTACGAGCAGTACTTC.

This clone was recorded only once. The chain couples TRBV7-9 to TRBJ1-4; 7 positions match TRBD1. The CDR3 has 15 amino acids. Germline V gene data show CDR1 as SEHNR and CDR2 as FQNEAQ (reference sequence). V dropped 5 bases and J dropped 5; count of bases not matched to a gene: 8. The CDR3 DNA sequence: TGTGCCAGCAGCACCCGACAGGGCGCGAATGAAAAACTGTTTTTT. It is translated as CASSTRQGANEKLFF. Combining the CDR3 with reference TRBV7-9 and TRBJ1-4 gives the whole variable domain DTGVSQNPRHKITKRGQNVTFRCDPISEHNRLYWYRQTLGQGPEFLTYFQNEAQLEKSRLLSDRFSAERPKGSFSTLEIQRTEQGDSAMYLCASSTRQGANEKLFFGSGTQLSVL.

Only a few counts were recorded for this clone. The V and J genes are TRBV25-1 and TRBJ2-2; D is ambiguous. Germline values: CDR1 MGHDK, CDR2 SYGVNS. V was pared by 6 bases and J by 4 bases, with 15 bases between. The CDR3 loop spans 15 amino acids. For the CDR3, the DNA is TGTGCCAGCAGCCCGACATACTTAAGCACCGGGGAGCTGTTTTTT. Protein sequence: CASSPTYLSTGELFF.

V gene TRBV5-1 combines with J gene TRBJ2-3; 14 bases align to TRBD2. The CDR3 loop spans 16 amino acids. Unmatched junction bases numbered 4, after V lost 4 bases and J lost 3 bases. Looked up from germline, CDR1 is SGHRS and CDR2 is YFSETQ. CDR3 nucleotides: TGCGCCAGCAGCCCCGGACTAGCGGGAGGAACAGATACGCAGTATTTT. The encoded protein is CASSPGLAGGTDTQYF.